The 8 T cell receptor beta chains below all came from one sample that was sequenced in a study of response to subunit inactivated influenza vaccine. A single record per CDR3 protein comes from TCRdb applying MiXCR to the RT-PCR reads. Here the sample spans about 540,000 distinct CDR3 sequences, under 30% being singletons. The sample also formed part of further work on T cells expressing NK-cell markers. That work adds: What made the TCR beta cDNA was 5'RACE template switching with UMIs.

The specimen was CD4+ T cells sorted from PBMCs, collected less than 13 days after vaccination. Source of these receptors: a man aged 50 to 59 who received an inactivated influenza vaccine.

The rearrangement joins TRBV2 to TRBJ2-2, with D perhaps matching TRBD1 (5 bases). CDR3 length equals 14 residues. V dropped 9 bases and J dropped 1 base, with 12 bases sitting between them. Germline CDR1 reads SNHLY; CDR2 reads FYNNEI. Here the CDR3 reads CARALTENTGELFF. The CDR3 nucleotides are TGTGCCAGGGCCCTGACAGAGAACACCGGGGAGCTGTTTTTT.

The rearrangement uses TRBV5-5 and TRBJ2-1; D is uncertain. CDR3 length: 13 residues. CDR1 SGHKS and CDR2 YYEKEE come from the germline V gene (reference sequence). V was trimmed by 5 bases and J by 2 bases, leaving 8 bases between them. The CDR3 here is CASSRRTYNEQFF. CDR3 coding DNA: TGTGCCAGCAGTCGACGGACCTACAATGAGCAGTTCTTC.

Only a few counts were recorded for this clonotype. This chain joins TRBV20-1 and TRBJ2-3; D is unclear. The ends were cut back, 3 bases at V and 3 bases at J, with 7 bases in the middle. Germline lookup yields CDR1 DFQATT and CDR2 SNEGSKA (reference sequence). This CDR3 spans 12 amino acids. The CDR3 here is CSARPSTDTQYF. The DNA of the CDR3 is TGCAGTGCTAGGCCTTCTACAGATACGCAGTATTTT.

The rearrangement links TRBV6-2 or TRBV6-3 to TRBJ1-6; D gene ambiguous. Germline CDR1 and CDR2: MNHEY and SVGEGT. The CDR3 runs 14 residues. V dropped 0 bases and J dropped 7 bases, with 7 bases sitting between them. The CDR3: CASSYSASNSPLHF. The CDR3 DNA reads as TGTGCCAGCAGTTACTCGGCCAGCAATTCACCCCTCCACTTT.

The V gene is TRBV5-1, the J gene TRBJ1-1; D uncertain. Per the germline V gene, CDR1 is SGHRS and CDR2 is YFSETQ. The CDR3 runs to 15 residues. V dropped 0 bases and J dropped 0 bases, with 9 bases sitting between them. DNA of the CDR3: TGCGCCAGCAGCTTGGAAAACAACATGAACACTGAAGCTTTCTTT. Protein: CASSLENNMNTEAFF.

The V and J genes are TRBV2 and TRBJ2-1, with 14 nucleotides matching TRBD2. The length of the CDR3 is 15 residues. Germline loops: CDR1 SNHLY, CDR2 FYNNEI. The V and J ends lost 5 bases and 5 bases, in that order; junction bases with no gene match: 2. CDR3 coding DNA: TGTGCCAGCAGTCCGACTAGCGGGGGGGACAATGAGCAGTTCTTC. This sequence encodes CASSPTSGGDNEQFF.

This clonotype was counted only a few times. This sequence joins TRBV7-2 and TRBJ2-1, with D possibly matching TRBD2 (6 bases). Trimming cost V 1 base and J 0 bases, with 10 bases left between them. The CDR3 runs to 16 residues. CDR1 and CDR2 from the germline V gene are SGHTA and FQGNSA. The CDR3 loop is CASSLGGLRSYNEQFF. The CDR3 bases are TGTGCCAGCAGCTTAGGAGGACTACGCTCCTACAATGAGCAGTTCTTC.

This clonotype was observed a handful of times. The rearrangement uses TRBV7-2 and TRBJ2-1; 12 nucleotides line up with TRBD2. This CDR3 is 13 amino acids long. Trimming cost V 2 bases and J 16 bases; bases outside gene matches: 6. Per germline, CDR1 SGHTA and CDR2 FQGNSA. The DNA for the CDR3 is TGTGCCAGCAGCTTACTAGCGGGAGGGCATTGTTTCTTC. This sequence encodes CASSLLAGGHCFF.